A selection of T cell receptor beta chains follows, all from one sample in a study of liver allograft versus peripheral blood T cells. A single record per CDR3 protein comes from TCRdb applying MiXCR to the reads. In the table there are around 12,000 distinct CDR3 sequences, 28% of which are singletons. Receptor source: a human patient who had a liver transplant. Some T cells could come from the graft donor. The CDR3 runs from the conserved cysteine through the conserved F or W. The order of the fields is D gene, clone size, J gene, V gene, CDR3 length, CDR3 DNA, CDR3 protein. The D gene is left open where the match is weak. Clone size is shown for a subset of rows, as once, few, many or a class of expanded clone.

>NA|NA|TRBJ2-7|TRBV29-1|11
TGCAGCGTTGTGGTTAGCTACGAGCATTACTTC
CSVVVSYEHYF
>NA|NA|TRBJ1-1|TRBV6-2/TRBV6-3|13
TGTGCCAGCAGTTACAGCAGCCCAGAAATAGCTTTCTTT
CASSYSSPEIAFF
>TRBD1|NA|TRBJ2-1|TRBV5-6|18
TGTGCCAGCAGCTTGGAGGGTACCGGGACAGGGAGATACAATGAGCAGTTCTTC
CASSLEGTGTGRYNEQFF
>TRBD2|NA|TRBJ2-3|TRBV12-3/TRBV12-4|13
TGTGCCAGCAGTCTAGCGGGGGGGGATACGCAGTATTTT
CASSLAGGDTQYF
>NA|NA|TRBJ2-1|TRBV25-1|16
TGTGCCAGCAGAGCTGGGGGGTTATCGGGACATAATGAGCAGTTCTTC
CASRAGGLSGHNEQFF
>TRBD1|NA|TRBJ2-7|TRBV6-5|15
TGTGCCAGCAGGAGACGGGACAGCCCCTCCTACGAGCAGTACTTC
CASRRRDSPSYEQYF
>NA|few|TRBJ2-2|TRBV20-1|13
TGCAGTGCTAGTTCCGAGAACACCGGGGAGCTGTTTTTT
CSASSENTGELFF
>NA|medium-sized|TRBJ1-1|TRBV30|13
TGTGCCTGGAAACCTCAGCCTAACACTGAAGCTTTCTTT
CAWKPQPNTEAFF
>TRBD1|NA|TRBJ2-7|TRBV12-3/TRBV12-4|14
TGTGCCAGCACCCGGACAGGGACAACCTACGAGCAGTACTTC
CASTRTGTTYEQYF
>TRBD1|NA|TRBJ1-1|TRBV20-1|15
TGCAGTGCTAGGTTAGGGACAGGGGTTGACACTGAAGCTTTCTTT
CSARLGTGVDTEAFF
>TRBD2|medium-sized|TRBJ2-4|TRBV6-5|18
TGTGCCAGCAGTTATCGGACTAGCGGCCCCTTGACCAAAAACATTCAGTACTTC
CASSYRTSGPLTKNIQYF
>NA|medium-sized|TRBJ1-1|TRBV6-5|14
TGTGCCAGCAGTTACTCTCAGACAAACACTGAAGCTTTCTTT
CASSYSQTNTEAFF
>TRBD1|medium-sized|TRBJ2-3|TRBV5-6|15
TGTGCCAGCAGCTACAGGGGACCAAGCACAGATACGCAGTATTTT
CASSYRGPSTDTQYF
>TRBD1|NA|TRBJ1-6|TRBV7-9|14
TGTACCAGCAGCTATGAGGGACAGGATTCACCCCTCCACTTT
CTSSYEGQDSPLHF
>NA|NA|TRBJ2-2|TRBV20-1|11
TGCAGTGCTAGGGTGTTCGGGGAGCTGTTTTTT
CSARVFGELFF
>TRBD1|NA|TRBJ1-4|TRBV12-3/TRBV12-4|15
TGTGCCAGCAGTTTGAAGGGGGCCCCAAATGAAAAACTGTTTTTT
CASSLKGAPNEKLFF
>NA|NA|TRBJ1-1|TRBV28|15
TGTGCCAGCAGTGCGGGCGACAGGAGGAACACTGAAGCTTTCTTT
CASSAGDRRNTEAFF
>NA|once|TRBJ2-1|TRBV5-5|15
TGTGCCAGCAGCTTGCGGGCATCAATTGACAATGAGCAGTTCTTC
CASSLRASIDNEQFF
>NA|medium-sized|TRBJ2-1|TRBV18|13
TGTGCCAGCTCACCAACTCTAGAGGTTGAGCAGTTCTTC
CASSPTLEVEQFF
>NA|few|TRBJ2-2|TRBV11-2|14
TGTGCCAGCAGCTCAAGCGGGAACACCGGGGAGCTGTTTTTT
CASSSSGNTGELFF
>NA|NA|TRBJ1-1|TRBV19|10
TGTGCCAGAATGGGGCTTCGAGCTTTCTTT
CARMGLRAFF
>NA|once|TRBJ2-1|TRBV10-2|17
TGCGCCAGCAGAAACTCCCCGTACAGGGAGCCCAAGGGTGAGCGGTTCTTC
CASRNSPYREPKGERFF
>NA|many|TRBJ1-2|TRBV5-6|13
TGTGCCAGCAGCTTGGACAGGGACTATGGCTACACCTTC
CASSLDRDYGYTF
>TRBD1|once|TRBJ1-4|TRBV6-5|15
TGTGCCAGCAGTTACTCGCCACAGGGGCGCGAAAAACTGTTTTTT
CASSYSPQGREKLFF
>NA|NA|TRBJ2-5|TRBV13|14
TGTGCCAGCAGCTTCCAGGGCCGAGTGGAGACCCAGTACTTC
CASSFQGRVETQYF
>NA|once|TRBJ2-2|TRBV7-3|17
TGTGCCAGCAGCTCCCAGGGGACTATCCTTAACACCGGGGAGCTGTTTTTT
CASSSQGTILNTGELFF
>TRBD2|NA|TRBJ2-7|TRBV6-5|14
TGTGCCAGCACCCGGGAGGGGGGCTCCTACGAGCAGTACTTC
CASTREGGSYEQYF
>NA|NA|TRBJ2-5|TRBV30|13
TGTGCCTGGAGAGTTTCCGGCGGGGAGACCCGGTACTTC
CAWRVSGGETRYF
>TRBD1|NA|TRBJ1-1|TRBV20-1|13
TGCAGTGCTAGAGCCGCAGGGGGGACTGAAGCTTTCTTT
CSARAAGGTEAFF